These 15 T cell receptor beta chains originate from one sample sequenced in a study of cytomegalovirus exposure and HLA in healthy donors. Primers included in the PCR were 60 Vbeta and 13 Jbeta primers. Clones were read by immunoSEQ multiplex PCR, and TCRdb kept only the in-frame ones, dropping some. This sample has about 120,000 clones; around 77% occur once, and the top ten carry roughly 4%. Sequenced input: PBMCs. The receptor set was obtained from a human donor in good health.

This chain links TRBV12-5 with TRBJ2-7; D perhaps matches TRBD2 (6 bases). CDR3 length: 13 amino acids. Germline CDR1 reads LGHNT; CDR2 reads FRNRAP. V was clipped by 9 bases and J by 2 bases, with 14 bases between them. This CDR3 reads CASSRDGPYEQYF. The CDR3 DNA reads TGTGCTAGCTCGCGGGACGGGCCCTACGAGCAGTACTTC.

CDR3 region: CASSQARRTGIYGYTF. The CDR3 DNA reads as TGTGCCAGCAGCCAAGCCAGACGGACAGGCATCTATGGCTACACCTTC. The genes are TRBV14 and TRBJ1-2; the match to TRBD1 covers 7 bases. This CDR3 comprises 16 residues. V gave up 1 base and J gave up 4 bases; unmatched junction bases: 9. The germline V gene encodes CDR1 SGHDN and CDR2 FVKESK.

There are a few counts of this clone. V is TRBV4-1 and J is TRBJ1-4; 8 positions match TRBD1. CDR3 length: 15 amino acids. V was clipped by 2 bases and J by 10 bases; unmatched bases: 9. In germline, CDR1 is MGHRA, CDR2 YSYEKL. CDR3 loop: CASSQSIRQGSKLFF. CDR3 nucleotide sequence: TGCGCCAGCAGCCAATCTATTAGACAGGGGTCAAAACTGTTTTTT.

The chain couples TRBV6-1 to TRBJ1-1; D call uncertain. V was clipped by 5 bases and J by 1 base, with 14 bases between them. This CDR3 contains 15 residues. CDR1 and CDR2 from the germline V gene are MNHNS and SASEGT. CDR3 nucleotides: TGTGCCAGCAGTCCTCCCGGGATACGGAACACTGAAGCTTTCTTT. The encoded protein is CASSPPGIRNTEAFF.

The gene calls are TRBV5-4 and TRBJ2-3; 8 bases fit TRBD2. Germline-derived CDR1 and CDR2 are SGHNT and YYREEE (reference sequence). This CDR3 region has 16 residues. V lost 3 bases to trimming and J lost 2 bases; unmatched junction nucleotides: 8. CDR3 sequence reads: CASSSGGNRHTDTQYF. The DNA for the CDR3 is TGTGCCAGCAGCTCGGGAGGGAATAGGCACACAGATACGCAGTATTTT.

CDR3: CASSTQTSGSSGELFF. The CDR3 DNA reads as TGTGCCAGCAGCACCCAGACTAGCGGGAGCTCCGGGGAGCTGTTTTTT. This chain uses TRBV9 with TRBJ2-2; TRBD2 agrees at 12 bases. This CDR3 has 16 residues. Germline lookup yields CDR1 SGDLS and CDR2 YYNGEE. Trimming at V came to 4 bases and at J to 6 bases, leaving 7 bases not matched to a gene.

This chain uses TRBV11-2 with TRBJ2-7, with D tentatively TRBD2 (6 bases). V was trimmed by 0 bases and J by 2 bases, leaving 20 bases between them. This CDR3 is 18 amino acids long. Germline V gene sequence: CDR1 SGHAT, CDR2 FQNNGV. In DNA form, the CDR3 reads TGTGCCAGCAGCTTAGATTGGGGTCGTGGGGGGAGAGCCTACGAGCAGTACTTC. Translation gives CASSLDWGRGGRAYEQYF.

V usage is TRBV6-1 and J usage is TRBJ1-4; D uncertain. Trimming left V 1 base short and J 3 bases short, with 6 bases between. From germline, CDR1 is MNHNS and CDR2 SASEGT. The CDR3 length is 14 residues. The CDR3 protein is CASSEGAANEKLFF. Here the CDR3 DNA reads TGTGCCAGCAGTGAAGGGGCCGCTAATGAAAAACTGTTTTTT.

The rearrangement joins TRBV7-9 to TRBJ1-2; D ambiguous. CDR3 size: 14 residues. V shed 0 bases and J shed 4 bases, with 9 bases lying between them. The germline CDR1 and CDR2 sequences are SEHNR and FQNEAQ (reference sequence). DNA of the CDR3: TGTGCCAGCAGCTTAGCGCGCGGATCCTATGGCTACACCTTC. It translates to CASSLARGSYGYTF.

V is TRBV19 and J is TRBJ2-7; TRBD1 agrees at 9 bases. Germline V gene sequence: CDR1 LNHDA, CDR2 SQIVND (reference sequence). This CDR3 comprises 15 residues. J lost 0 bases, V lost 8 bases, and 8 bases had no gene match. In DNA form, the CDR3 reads TGTGCCAGTGGGTCCCCGGGACAGGGCTCCTACGAGCAGTACTTC. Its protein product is CASGSPGQGSYEQYF.

The CDR3 region has the DNA TGTGCCAGCAGCCCTTTTCCCCGAGATGAAAAACTGTTTTTT. This codes for CASSPFPRDEKLFF. V usage is TRBV5-5 and J usage is TRBJ1-4; D uncertain. Germline CDR1 SGHKS, CDR2 YYEKEE (reference sequence). CDR3 size: 14 residues. With 4 bases removed from V and 6 bases from J, the gap between germline ends came to 13 bases.

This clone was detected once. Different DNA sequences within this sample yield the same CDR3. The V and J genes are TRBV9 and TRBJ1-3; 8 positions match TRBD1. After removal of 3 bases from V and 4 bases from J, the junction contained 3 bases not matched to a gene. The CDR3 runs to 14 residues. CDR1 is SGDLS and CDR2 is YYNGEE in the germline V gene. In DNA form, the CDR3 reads TGTGCCAGCAGCGGAACAGGGGGAGGAAACACCATATATTTT. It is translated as CASSGTGGGNTIYF.

The DNA for the CDR3 is TGTGCCAGCAGCCTCAGAGGGAACACTGAAGCTTTCTTT. It codes for CASSLRGNTEAFF. The chain carries TRBV9 and TRBJ1-1; D uncertain. The ends were cut back, 4 bases at V and 1 base at J, with 8 bases in the middle. There are 13 residues in the CDR3. Germline CDR1 reads SGDLS; CDR2 reads YYNGEE.

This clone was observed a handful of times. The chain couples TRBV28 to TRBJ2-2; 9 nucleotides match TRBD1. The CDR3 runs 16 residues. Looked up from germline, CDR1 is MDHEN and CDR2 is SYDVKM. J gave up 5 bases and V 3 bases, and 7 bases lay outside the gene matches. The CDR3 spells CASSLPGQGRTGELFF. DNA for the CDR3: TGTGCCAGCAGTTTGCCGGGACAGGGTAGGACCGGGGAGCTGTTTTTT.

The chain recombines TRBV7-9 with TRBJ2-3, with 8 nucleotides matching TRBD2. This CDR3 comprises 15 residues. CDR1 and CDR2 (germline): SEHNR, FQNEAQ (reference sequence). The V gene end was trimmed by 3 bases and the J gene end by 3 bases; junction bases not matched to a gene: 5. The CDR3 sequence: CASSFSGLATDTQYF. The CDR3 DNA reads TGTGCCAGCAGCTTTAGTGGACTAGCAACAGATACGCAGTATTTT.